These 9 T cell receptor beta chains share one sample of origin, sequenced in a study of blood T cell repertoires in COVID-19. TCRdb's table, derived via immunoSEQ multiplex PCR, lists solely in-frame clones and lacks some. The sample gives hundreds of thousands of clones, 75% to 90% of which show up once; roughly 1% is in the top ten. Sequenced material: PBMCs or T cells enriched from blood (not recorded which). The receptors were sampled from a man aged 18 to 30 who had recovered from COVID-19.

V and J are TRBV4-3 and TRBJ1-2; possible D gene TRBD1, 6 bases. In germline, CDR1 is LGHNA, CDR2 YSLEER. Trimming took 1 base from V and 2 from J, leaving 14 bases between them. There are 16 residues in the CDR3. The chain's CDR3 is CASSQASAGENYGYTF. CDR3 in DNA: TGCGCCAGCAGCCAAGCCTCAGCAGGGGAGAACTATGGCTACACCTTC.

This clone has only one observation. The chain has TRBV7-2 and TRBJ2-3; possible D gene TRBD1, 6 bases. Trimming stripped 5 bases from V and 6 bases from J, with 15 bases between. CDR1 and CDR2 (germline): SGHTA, FQGNSA. The CDR3 sequence is 14 residues long. The CDR3 loop reads CASSRGIPTDTQYF. CDR3 sequence (DNA): TGTGCCAGCAGCAGGGGGATCCCAACGGATACGCAGTATTTT.

The rearrangement uses TRBV19 and TRBJ1-5; TRBD1 matches 9 bases. Germline values: CDR1 LNHDA, CDR2 SQIVND (reference sequence). The ends lost 5 bases at V and 3 bases at J; junction bases unmatched: 8. This CDR3 is built from 16 residues. CDR3 sequence: CASSHRTGAINQPQHF. Written as DNA, the CDR3 is TGTGCCAGTAGTCATAGGACAGGGGCCATCAATCAGCCCCAGCATTTT.

The rearrangement joins TRBV7-9 to TRBJ1-6, with D unresolved. Germline lookup yields CDR1 SEHNR and CDR2 FQNEAQ (reference sequence). Trimming removed 5 bases from V and 8 bases from J, with 13 bases in between. The CDR3 sequence is 14 residues long. The CDR3 here is CASSPRRGHSPLHF. CDR3 DNA: TGTGCCAGCAGCCCTCGGCGTGGGCATTCACCCCTCCACTTT.

This chain links TRBV27 with TRBJ2-1; D is unresolved. Germline assignment: CDR1 MNHEY and CDR2 SMNVEV (reference sequence). The CDR3 sequence is 15 residues long. Trimming removed 6 bases from V and 5 bases from J, with 17 bases in between. CDR3 protein: CASSPDRVDNNEQFF. CDR3 in DNA: TGTGCCAGCAGCCCTGACCGAGTAGACAACAATGAGCAGTTCTTC.

The chain combines TRBV7-9 with TRBJ1-4; the D is unclear. The CDR3 totals 15 residues. The germline V and J ends were trimmed by 6 bases and 7 bases, with 18 bases remaining between them. The germline gives CDR1 SEHNR, CDR2 FQNEAQ (reference sequence). The CDR3 nucleotides are TGTGCCAGCAGACCAATCCAGGTCGCGGGTGAAAAACTGTTTTTT. Translation: CASRPIQVAGEKLFF.

The CDR3 reads CASSARTGANYGYTF. In DNA form, the CDR3 reads TGTGCCAGCAGTGCCAGGACAGGAGCTAACTATGGCTACACCTTC. This chain joins TRBV6-1 and TRBJ1-2; TRBD1 aligns across 7 bases. This CDR3 is 15 amino acids long. CDR1 and CDR2 from the germline V gene are MNHNS and SASEGT. With V trimmed by 4 bases and J by 0 bases, 5 bases remained unmatched.

The J gene is TRBJ1-6, the V gene TRBV28; 7 bases agree with TRBD1. V was pared by 9 bases and J by 19 bases, with 21 bases of the junction left unmatched. Germline loops: CDR1 MDHEN, CDR2 SYDVKM. The CDR3 is 14 residues long. The CDR3 DNA is TGTGCCAGTCACCTCGACAGGGATATTCTAACGGTGCACTTT. Amino acids: CASHLDRDILTVHF. The full variable domain, rest sourced from reference TRBV28 and TRBJ1-6, is DVKVTQSSRYLVKRTGEKVFLECVQDMDHENMFWYRQDPGLGLRLIYFSYDVKMKEKGDIPEGYSVSREKKERFSLILESASTNQTSMYLCASHLDRDILTVHFGNGTRLTVT.

This chain links TRBV6-5 with TRBJ2-2; 7 bases fit TRBD1. The CDR3 spans 14 residues. Trimming took 5 bases from V and 6 from J; bases not matched to a gene: 6. Germline-derived CDR1 and CDR2 are MNHEY and SVGAGI. CDR3 in DNA: TGTGCCAGCAGTCCCGACAGGGCTCCCGGGGAGCTGTTTTTT. Protein: CASSPDRAPGELFF.